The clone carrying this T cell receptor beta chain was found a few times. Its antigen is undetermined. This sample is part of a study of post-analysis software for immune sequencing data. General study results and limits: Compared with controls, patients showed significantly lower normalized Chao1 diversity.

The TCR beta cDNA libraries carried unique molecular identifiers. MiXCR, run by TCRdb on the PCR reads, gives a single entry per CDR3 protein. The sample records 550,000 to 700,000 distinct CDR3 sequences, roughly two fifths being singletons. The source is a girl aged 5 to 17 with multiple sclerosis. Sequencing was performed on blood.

The CDR3: CASSLEAESYNEQFF. The CDR3 DNA reads as TGTGCCAGCAGCTTGGAAGCGGAGTCCTACAATGAGCAGTTCTTC. The J gene is TRBJ2-1, the V gene TRBV5-5; TRBD2 is a possible D gene (5 bases). CDR1 and CDR2 from the germline V gene are SGHKS and YYEKEE (reference sequence). V was clipped by 0 bases and J by 1 base, with 8 bases between them. The CDR3 contains 15 residues.